These 21 T cell receptor beta chains were all obtained from the same sample, sequenced in a study of STAT5B mutations in CD4+ large granular lymphocyte leukemia (dated by TCRdb to between 2022 and 2023). Library prep was done by the immunoSEQ multiplex PCR assay. The table comes from immuneACCESS by way of TCRdb, which keeps in-frame sequences with V and J called. Part of the clones is missing from these tables; in studies checked, under half for an unresolved V gene and the rest for unknown reasons. The sample records fewer than 40,000 clones, under 80% of which are singletons. The ten largest clones capture roughly 2.1% of the sample. The specimen was CD4+ T cells from blood buffy coats. These receptors were taken from a human donor in good health.

The genes are TRBV11-2 and TRBJ2-1; D unresolved. The CDR3 covers 15 residues. V was cut by 5 bases and J by 2 bases, with 13 bases left in between. Germline V gene sequence: CDR1 SGHAT, CDR2 FQNNGV. CDR3 sequence reads: CASSPNTKAYNEQFF. CDR3 nucleotide sequence: TGTGCCAGCAGCCCGAATACGAAGGCCTACAATGAGCAGTTCTTC.

The chain recombines TRBV5-1 with TRBJ1-4; possible D gene TRBD1, 6 bases. The CDR3 totals 19 residues. V lost 0 bases and J lost 0, with 18 bases in between. In germline, CDR1 is SGHRS, CDR2 YFSETQ. CDR3 residues: CASSLGKQGSEATNEKLFF. CDR3 bases: TGCGCCAGCAGCTTGGGGAAACAGGGATCAGAAGCAACTAATGAAAAACTGTTTTTT.

The genes are TRBV15 and TRBJ2-7; 7 nucleotides match TRBD1. In germline, CDR1 is LNHNV, CDR2 YYDKDF (reference sequence). J lost 2 bases, V lost 2 bases, and 6 bases had no gene match. CDR3 size: 15 residues. CDR3 in DNA: TGTGCCACCAGCAGATACAGGGGAAGCCCCTACGAGCAGTACTTC. Translating gives CATSRYRGSPYEQYF.

The chain carries TRBV7-2 and TRBJ1-1; TRBD1 is a possible D gene (6 bases). V dropped 5 bases and J dropped 1 base, with 14 bases sitting between them. The length of the CDR3 is 15 residues. Germline V CDR1 and CDR2: SGHTA, FQGNSA. The CDR3 loop reads CASSPLRGGNTEAFF. Written as DNA, the CDR3 is TGTGCCAGCAGCCCACTCCGAGGGGGGAACACTGAAGCTTTCTTT.

The rearrangement joins TRBV5-4 to TRBJ2-1; the D gene is possibly TRBD2 (6 bases). V lost 0 bases and J 9 bases, leaving 10 bases between the germline ends. The CDR3 sequence is 13 residues long. Germline loops: CDR1 SGHNT, CDR2 YYREEE (reference sequence). CDR3 amino acids: CASSLGGDCEQFF. The CDR3 nucleotides read TGTGCCAGCAGCTTGGGGGGGGATTGTGAGCAGTTCTTC.

The V gene is TRBV6-5, the J gene TRBJ2-1; 8 positions agree with TRBD2. Germline V gene data show CDR1 as MNHEY and CDR2 as SVGAGI. Trimming took 0 bases from V and 9 from J; bases not matched to a gene: 10. The CDR3 spans 16 residues. The CDR3 DNA reads as TGTGCCAGCAGTTACTCAGGAAGCGGGAGTGCTGGTGAGCAGTTCTTC. It specifies CASSYSGSGSAGEQFF.

The rearrangement joins TRBV5-3 to TRBJ2-5; 15 bases are a match to TRBD2. The assigned J gene may be wrong: the sequence end matches TRBJ2-7 better. TRBV5-3 is an open reading frame whose function is uncertain. The CDR3 extends over 16 amino acids. The CDR3 reads CARSLGTSGRAYEQYF. CDR3 in DNA: TGTGCCAGAAGCTTGGGGACTAGCGGGAGGGCTTACGAGCAGTACTTC.

The chain joins TRBV27 to TRBJ2-7; D not certain. Trimming removed 7 bases at V and 3 bases at J, with 16 bases between. The CDR3 length is 14 residues. From germline, CDR1 is MNHEY and CDR2 SMNVEV (reference sequence). The CDR3 DNA sequence: TGTGCCAGCAAGCCTTTCGTCTTGGGCTACGAGCAGTACTTC. Residues: CASKPFVLGYEQYF.

The chain couples TRBV6-6 to TRBJ2-2, with D perhaps TRBD2 (6 bases). The CDR3 spans 16 residues. V was cut by 6 bases and J by 1 base, with 15 bases left in between. Looked up from germline, CDR1 is MNHNY and CDR2 is SVGAGI (reference sequence). The CDR3, as DNA: TGTGCCAGCAGGGGAGGATCCTGGCAGAACACCGGGGAGCTGTTTTTT. Its protein is CASRGGSWQNTGELFF.

The table lists this clone with a count of one. The rearrangement uses TRBV28 and TRBJ2-4; D tentatively fits TRBD1 or TRBD2 (8 bases each). This CDR3 region has 17 residues. CDR1 and CDR2 from the germline V gene are MDHEN and SYDVKM. V lost 4 bases and J lost 3, with 19 bases in between. Here the CDR3 reads CASSSTQGAGGKNIQYF. The CDR3 nucleotides read TGTGCCAGCAGTTCTACGCAGGGGGCGGGAGGCAAAAACATTCAGTACTTC. The whole variable domain, remainder taken from reference TRBV28 and TRBJ2-4, is DVKVTQSSRYLVKRTGEKVFLECVQDMDHENMFWYRQDPGLGLRLIYFSYDVKMKEKGDIPEGYSVSREKKERFSLILESASTNQTSMYLCASSSTQGAGGKNIQYFGAGTRLSVL.

The chain uses TRBV6-5 and TRBJ1-2, with 7 positions matching TRBD1. The CDR3 length is 13 residues. CDR1 and CDR2 from the germline V gene are MNHEY and SVGAGI. J lost 6 bases, V lost 2 bases, and 3 bases had no gene match. CDR3 sequence (DNA): TGTGCCAGCAGTTACGGGGGGACAGATGGCTACACCTTC. Translating it yields CASSYGGTDGYTF.

This sequence joins TRBV25-1 and TRBJ1-6; D unresolved. V lost 2 bases and J lost 10, with 6 bases in between. This CDR3 has 12 amino acids. In germline, CDR1 is MGHDK, CDR2 SYGVNS. CDR3 in DNA: TGTGCCAGCAGTGAAGGAGAATCACCCCTCCACTTT. Protein sequence: CASSEGESPLHF.

This chain connects TRBV6-1 to TRBJ1-1; D might be TRBD1 (5 bases). CDR3 length: 13 amino acids. V gave up 4 bases and J gave up 7 bases, with 13 bases separating them. Germline CDR1 reads MNHNS; CDR2 reads SASEGT. CDR3 loop: CASSGSDRREAFF. The DNA for the CDR3 is TGTGCCAGCAGTGGATCTGACAGACGTGAAGCTTTCTTT.

This clone was seen once. The rearrangement uses TRBV7-8 and TRBJ2-7; D gene ambiguous. Germline CDR1 is SGHVS and CDR2 is FQNEAQ. The CDR3 spans 16 residues. V was pared by 0 bases and J by 2 bases, with 14 bases between. The DNA of the CDR3 is TGTGCCAGCAGCTTAGCGCGTCTAACCCGAGCCTACGAGCAGTACTTC. Translation: CASSLARLTRAYEQYF.

The chain is built from TRBV30 and TRBJ1-1, with a weak D call TRBD1 (5 bases). CDR3 length equals 16 residues. The germline V gene has CDR1 GTSNPN and CDR2 SVGIG (reference sequence). V was trimmed by 0 bases and J by 6 bases, leaving 20 bases between them. The CDR3 DNA follows: TGTGCCTGGAGTGTACCCGGGACTGGGGCCCTCGCTGAAGCTTTCTTT. It specifies CAWSVPGTGALAEAFF. The full variable domain, in which reference TRBV30 and TRBJ1-1 provide the parts outside the CDR3, is SQTIHQWPATLVQPVGSPLSLECTVEGTSNPNLYWYRQAAGRGLQLLFYSVGIGQISSEVPQNLSASRPQDRQFILSSKKLLLSDSGFYLCAWSVPGTGALAEAFFGQGTRLTVV.

V usage is TRBV27 and J usage is TRBJ2-1; TRBD2 agrees at 10 bases. With V trimmed by 6 bases and J by 8 bases, 10 bases remained unmatched. The CDR3 sequence is 15 residues long. Germline CDR1 is MNHEY and CDR2 is SMNVEV (reference sequence). The CDR3 DNA sequence: TGTGCCAGCAGGCATCCTAGCGGGAGTATCGATGAGCAGTTCTTC. This encodes CASRHPSGSIDEQFF.

The chain is built from TRBV5-8 and TRBJ1-5; 8 positions match TRBD1. CDR3 length: 15 residues. Trimming at V came to 1 base and at J to 4 bases, leaving 4 bases not matched to a gene. Germline CDR1 and CDR2: SGHTS and YDEGEE. The CDR3: CASSLRDRQNQPQHF. The CDR3 DNA reads TGTGCCAGCAGCTTGAGGGACAGGCAAAATCAGCCCCAGCATTTT.

In this sample, this clone turned up a few times. This chain links TRBV6-4 with TRBJ1-1; 7 bases align to TRBD1. V dropped 3 bases and J dropped 0; count of bases not matched to a gene: 7. Germline V gene sequence: CDR1 MRHNA, CDR2 SNTAGT. CDR3 length: 16 residues. CDR3 protein: CASSEERDRLNTEAFF. In DNA, the CDR3 is TGTGCCAGCAGTGAGGAGAGGGACAGATTGAACACTGAAGCTTTCTTT.

This chain uses TRBV7-2 with TRBJ2-7, with D possibly being TRBD1 (6 bases). The V end lost 5 bases, the J end lost 7 bases, and 9 bases lay between the germline ends. The CDR3 totals 11 residues. The germline CDR1 and CDR2 sequences are SGHTA and FQGNSA. The CDR3 DNA follows: TGTGCCAGCAGCCCGCAGGGGGAGCAGTACTTC. It encodes CASSPQGEQYF.

The chain combines TRBV19 with TRBJ1-2, with 7 bases matching TRBD1. Germline-derived CDR1 and CDR2 are LNHDA and SQIVND (reference sequence). Germline trimming cut 3 bases from V and 3 bases from J; bases unmatched to any gene: 4. The CDR3 runs to 14 residues. CDR3 sequence: CASSIGQADYGYTF. The CDR3 DNA sequence: TGTGCCAGTAGTATCGGACAGGCCGACTATGGCTACACCTTC.

The chain has TRBV15 and TRBJ1-3; TRBD1 is a possible D gene (5 bases). The germline gives CDR1 LNHNV, CDR2 YYDKDF (reference sequence). This CDR3 has 17 amino acids. The germline V and J ends were trimmed by 0 bases and 2 bases, with 14 bases remaining between them. The CDR3 loop reads CATSRDRGIGPGNTIYF. The CDR3 DNA reads as TGTGCCACCAGCAGAGATCGGGGGATAGGGCCTGGAAACACCATATATTTT.